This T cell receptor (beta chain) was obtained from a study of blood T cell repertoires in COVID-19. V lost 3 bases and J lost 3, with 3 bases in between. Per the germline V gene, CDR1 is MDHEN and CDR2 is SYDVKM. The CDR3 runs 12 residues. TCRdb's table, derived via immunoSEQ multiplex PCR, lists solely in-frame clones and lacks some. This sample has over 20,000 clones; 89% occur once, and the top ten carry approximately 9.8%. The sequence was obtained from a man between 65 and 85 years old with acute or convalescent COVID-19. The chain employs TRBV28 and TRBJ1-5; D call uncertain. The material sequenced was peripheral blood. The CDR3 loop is CASSFSNQPQHF. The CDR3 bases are TGTGCCAGCAGTTTCTCCAATCAGCCCCAGCATTTT.